A selection of T cell receptor beta chains follows, all from one sample in a study of T cells after yellow fever vaccination. TCRdb itself ran the 5' RACE reads through MiXCR, one entry per CDR3 protein. This table has 300,000 to 400,000 distinct CDR3 sequences, approximately 8% appearing once. Sequencing was performed on PBMCs, taken roughly 45 days after the first yellow fever vaccination. The receptors stem from a man aged 18 to 30 who received the YFV17D yellow fever vaccine. Both conserved end residues are part of each CDR3. D genes are given only for firm matches. Not every row has a clone size; where given, it reads once, few, many or a size class.

TRBJ1-6 - TRBV5-5 - TGTGCCAGCAGCTTGGAGGGAATGTGGAATTCACCCCTCCACTTT CASSLEGMWNSPLHF
TRBJ1-5 - TRBV7-9 - TGTGCCAGCAGCTCGGACTTAAGCAATCAGCCCCAGCATTTT CASSSDLSNQPQHF
TRBJ1-5 few TRBV2 - TGTGCCAGCAGTGAAGATGGGTATCAGCCCCAGCATTTT CASSEDGYQPQHF
TRBJ1-2 - TRBV4-1 - TGCGCCAGCAGCCTACGGGACACCCCGGTCTATGGCTACACCTTC CASSLRDTPVYGYTF
TRBJ2-6 - TRBV3-1 TRBD1 TGTGCCAGCAGCCAAAGGACAGGGAATGGGGCCAACGTCCTGACTTTC CASSQRTGNGANVLTF
TRBJ1-1 few TRBV5-1 - TGCGCCAGCAAGTATAGCTCAATCACTGAAGCTTTCTTT CASKYSSITEAFF
TRBJ2-2 - TRBV6-1 TRBD1 TGTGCCAGCAGTGTTTCCCGGGACAGGACGAACACCGGGGAGCTGTTTTTT CASSVSRDRTNTGELFF
TRBJ2-1 - TRBV27 TRBD2 TGTGCCAGCAGTTTATCGGGAAGACTAGCGGGGGGCAGGGGTGAGCAGTTCTTC CASSLSGRLAGGRGEQFF
TRBJ2-7 few TRBV7-9 - TGTGCCAGCAGCCCCACACTAACCTACGAGCAGTACTTC CASSPTLTYEQYF
TRBJ2-1 few TRBV7-9 - TGTGCCAGCAGCTTAGTCCCAGGAGGGGTCAGTGAGCAGTTCTTC CASSLVPGGVSEQFF
TRBJ2-2 many TRBV4-1 - TGCGCCAGCAGCCAGGCAGGGAACGGGGAGCTGTTTTTT CASSQAGNGELFF
TRBJ2-5 many TRBV5-1 - TGCGCCAGCAGCCTGGGCGGCAGCGAGGAAAAGACCCAGTACTTC CASSLGGSEEKTQYF
TRBJ1-4 few TRBV4-3 - TGCGCCAGCAGCCAGAATTATGGACAGCCCCGTGGCGAAAAACTGTTTTTT CASSQNYGQPRGEKLFF
TRBJ2-5 few TRBV4-1 - TGCGCCAGCAGCCGTCGGAGCCAAGAGACCCAGTACTTC CASSRRSQETQYF
TRBJ2-2 - TRBV5-1 TRBD2 TGCGCCAGCAGCCTACCCTCTAGCGGGAACACCGGGGAGCTGTTTTTT CASSLPSSGNTGELFF
TRBJ1-2 few TRBV28 - TGTGCCAGCAGCCAGCCTGGTTGGGGGACGGTAATGGAGGGCTACACCTTC CASSQPGWGTVMEGYTF
TRBJ2-5 - TRBV7-2 - TGTGCCAGTAGCCTGAACCCTAGAGGTGGCCAGTACTTC CASSLNPRGGQYF
TRBJ2-3 few TRBV20-1 - TGCAGTGCTAGGGCCCTAAGGGCAGCCGCTAGCACAGATACGCAGTATTTT CSARALRAAASTDTQYF
TRBJ2-3 few TRBV7-8 - TGTGCCAGCAGCTTACAGCAGGGCACAGATACGCAGTATTTT CASSLQQGTDTQYF
TRBJ1-1 - TRBV20-1 - TGCAGTGCCCTTGAGGGGGACACTGAAGCTTTCTTT CSALEGDTEAFF
TRBJ2-5 many TRBV12-3/TRBV12-4 - TGTGCCAGCAGTTTAGGACTTAAAGGGACCCAGTACTTC CASSLGLKGTQYF
TRBJ2-5 few TRBV20-1 TRBD2 TGCAGTGCCCCCCCAGCGGGGTTTCAAGAGACCCAGTACTTC CSAPPAGFQETQYF
TRBJ2-6 - TRBV5-1 - TGCGCCAGCAGCTTGGAAATTCTGAGCTCTGGGGCCAACGTCCTGACTTTC CASSLEILSSGANVLTF
TRBJ1-1 few TRBV6-5 - TGTGCCAGCAGTTACTCGTCAGGACTCATGAACACTGAAGCTTTCTTT CASSYSSGLMNTEAFF
TRBJ1-1 many TRBV20-1 - TGCAGTGCTACCCCCTTTGGTCCGAACACTGAAGCTTTCTTT CSATPFGPNTEAFF
TRBJ2-1 few TRBV5-4 TRBD2 TGTGCCAGCAGCTTACCGGGACTAGAAAACAATGAGCAGTTCTTC CASSLPGLENNEQFF
TRBJ2-3 few TRBV7-8 - TGTGCCAGCAGCTTAGATGGGCCGTTAGATACGCAGTATTTT CASSLDGPLDTQYF
TRBJ2-5 few TRBV2 - TGTGCCAGCAGGTTGGCAGCCTCGAAAGAGACCCAGTACTTC CASRLAASKETQYF
TRBJ2-5 once TRBV9 - TGTGCCAGCAGCGTAGGTGTAGGCCGAGAGACCCAGAACTTC CASSVGVGRETQNF
TRBJ2-5 - TRBV5-4 - TGTGCCAGCAGCTTGGAAGACCAAGAGACCCAGTACTTC CASSLEDQETQYF
TRBJ2-1 - TRBV19 - TGTGCCAGTAGTAGAGTGGCCCGAGGAGGGAGCTCCTACAATGAGCAGTTCTTC CASSRVARGGSSYNEQFF
TRBJ2-3 - TRBV7-2 TRBD1 TGTGCCAGCAGCTTATCAGGGGGCGGATTGACGCAGTATTTT CASSLSGGGLTQYF
TRBJ1-1 - TRBV7-8 - TGTGCCAGCAGCTTCTTCGGGAGCACTGAAGCTTTCTTT CASSFFGSTEAFF
TRBJ2-5 many TRBV7-2 - TGTGCCAGCAGTCAAATGGCCATTCTCGAGACCCAGTACTTC CASSQMAILETQYF
TRBJ1-3 few TRBV5-1 - TGCGCCAGCAGCCCAGGGGCCTCTGGAAACACCATATATTTT CASSPGASGNTIYF
TRBJ2-3 few TRBV6-1 - TGTGCCACTTCGGGGACCGCAGATACGCAGTATTTT CATSGTADTQYF
TRBJ1-4 few TRBV7-2 TRBD1 TGTGCCAGCAGCTTACCCGGGACAGGGGTTAAACTGTTTTTT CASSLPGTGVKLFF
TRBJ2-4 few TRBV20-1 - TGCAGTGCTAGACCCGGACCCGCAAAAAACATTCAGTACTTC CSARPGPAKNIQYF
TRBJ2-5 many TRBV28 - TGTGCCAGCAGTTCCCAGGACACAGCGGAGGAGACCCAGTACTTC CASSSQDTAEETQYF
TRBJ2-1 few TRBV28 - TGTGCCAGCAGTGACTCGCTAGCCTACAATGAGCAGTTCTTC CASSDSLAYNEQFF
TRBJ1-1 - TRBV18 TRBD1 TGTGCCAGCTCACCAGCGGGACAGGGTCACACTGAAGCTTTCTTT CASSPAGQGHTEAFF
TRBJ1-4 few TRBV7-9 TRBD1 TGTGCCAGCAGCGTCCGGGACAGGGTTACTAATGAAAAACTGTTTTTT CASSVRDRVTNEKLFF
TRBJ2-7 few TRBV5-1 - TGCGCCAGCAGCTTGGAGGCTAGCCGAGGCGAGCAGTACTTC CASSLEASRGEQYF
TRBJ2-1 few TRBV20-1 - TGCAGTGCCCGCGGAGAGGGGATAAACAATGAGCAGTTCTTC CSARGEGINNEQFF
TRBJ2-6 - TRBV10-3 - TGTGCCATCAGTGGGAATATTGGGGCCAACGTCCTGACTTTC CAISGNIGANVLTF
TRBJ2-5 - TRBV7-9 TRBD1 TGTGCCAGCAGCTTAGGTTCGTGGGACAGGGGGCAAGAGACCCAGTACTTC CASSLGSWDRGQETQYF
TRBJ2-5 - TRBV7-2 TRBD1 TGTGCCAGCTCTCCCGGACAGGCAATAGAGACCCAGTACTTC CASSPGQAIETQYF
TRBJ2-1 many TRBV5-1 - TGCGCCAGCAGCTATATAATTCCTGGGGAGCAGTTCTTC CASSYIIPGEQFF
TRBJ1-1 few TRBV6-1 - TGTGCCAGCAGGGTACAGGGAGGACGGGCCGAAGCTTTCTTT CASRVQGGRAEAFF
TRBJ1-1 many TRBV11-2 TRBD1 TGTGCCAGCAGCTTAGCCGGGACAGGGAACACTGAAGCTTTCTTT CASSLAGTGNTEAFF
TRBJ1-4 few TRBV6-5 - TGTGCCAGCAAGAGGGGTGCAACTAATGAAAAACTGTTTTTT CASKRGATNEKLFF
TRBJ2-3 - TRBV27 - TGTGCCAGCAGTTTGTACGTGGGGGATACGCAGTATTTT CASSLYVGDTQYF
TRBJ1-1 few TRBV2 - TGTGCCAGCAGCCCGTGGGAGGGGGGAACTGAAGCTTTCTTT CASSPWEGGTEAFF
TRBJ1-5 few TRBV14 - TGTGCCAGCAGCCATCAAAATCAGCCCCAGCATTTT CASSHQNQPQHF